This T cell receptor (beta chain) was found in a study of shared clonotypes between healthy human individuals. In the study overall: For every donor, three CD4 naive, three CD4 memory, two CD8 naive and one CD8 memory plates were used.

CDR1 is LNHDA, CDR2 SQIVND, per germline (reference sequence). The trim removed 1 base at V and 2 bases at J, leaving 2 bases unmatched. CDR3 length: 14 amino acids. Turning to this clone: Other DNA sequences in the sample encode the same CDR3.

It was 150 to 250 ng DNA, 25,000 to 35,000 T cell genomes, that sorted-subset replicate PCRs used. As handled by the study authors: Junction-only immunoSEQ data arrived without quality scores, meaning filtering differed. Produced via immunoSEQ multiplex PCR; TCRdb's table is partial and in-frame only. That table is the source of V, J and clone size, and D and trimming were worked out from the DNA. The table lists a few million clones, 80% to 95% of them singletons. Positively selected for CCR7, the CD45RO-negative cells used as naive CD8 cells excluded terminally differentiated effector memory CD45RA+ cells. Donors were Caucasian adults residing in Nashville, Tennessee, USA.

This receptor was taken from a man in his late teens or twenties in good health. Some clones in this sample may be carry-over from other donors' samples. Sequenced input: naive CD8+ T cells from PBMCs. V usage is TRBV19 and J usage is TRBJ2-7; 7 positions match TRBD1. CDR3 region: CASSIGRGTYEQYF. The DNA for the CDR3 is TGTGCCAGTAGTATAGGCAGGGGGACCTACGAGCAGTACTTC. The whole variable domain, filled in from reference TRBV19 and TRBJ2-7, reads DGGITQSPKYLFRKEGQNVTLSCEQNLNHDAMYWYRQDPGQGLRLIYYSQIVNDFQKGDIAEGYSVSREKKESFPLTVTSAQKNPTAFYLCASSIGRGTYEQYFGPGTRLTVT.